This TCR beta chain was retrieved from a study of blood T cell repertoires in COVID-19. Unmatched junction bases numbered 3, after V lost 3 bases and J lost 2 bases. The CDR3 has 17 residues. CDR1 is SGHTA, CDR2 FQGNSA, per germline. The protocol was immunoSEQ multiplex PCR, while the TCRdb copy is restricted to in-frame clones and leaves out a portion. The data hold about 14,000 clones, with about 84% observed a single time. Sequencing was performed on peripheral blood. The source of this sequence is a human donor in a cohort sampled during active COVID-19. This sequence joins TRBV7-2 and TRBJ2-2, with 13 bases lining up with TRBD2. For the CDR3, the DNA is TGTGCCAGCAGCTTCGGGACTAGCGGGAAAAACACCGGGGAGCTGTTTTTT. Its protein product is CASSFGTSGKNTGELFF. Supplemented by reference TRBV7-2 and TRBJ2-2, the full variable domain reads GAGVSQSPSNKVTEKGKDVELRCDPISGHTALYWYRQSLGQGLEFLIYFQGNSAPDKSGLPSDRFSAERTGGSVSTLTIQRTQQEDSAVYLCASSFGTSGKNTGELFFGEGSRLTVL.